Below, 25 T cell receptor beta chains from the same sample are listed, as sequenced in a study of T-cell reconstitution after alpha-beta-depleted transplantation in children (dated by TCRdb to between 2015 and 2016). The sample's treatment or condition, from its label and the paper: allogeneic hematopoietic cell transplantation with graft depleted of TCRalphabeta T cells and CD19 B cells. Library preparation employed PCR. Sequencing instrument: Illumina HiSeq 2500. TCR library preparation used molecular barcoding, with unique molecular identifiers applied to normalize quantification of the TCRbeta repertoire. Using fastp trimming at Q25 and MiXCR clonotype assembly, TCRdb reanalyzed the public sequencing data and kept in-frame beta chains. All rows with the same CDR3 protein become a single entry with the most common DNA and genes. The sample has fewer than 550,000 distinct CDR3 sequences on record, about 10% of them singletons. Clones ranked in the top ten supply 2% of the sample.

The material sequenced was PBMCs, taken before TCRalphabeta/CD19-depleted stem cell transplant. These receptors originate from a child aged 2-9 years with inherited bone marrow failure, due to receive a stem cell transplant.

This clonotype was observed at least ten times. The chain has TRBV9 and TRBJ2-7; D perhaps matches TRBD2 (6 bases). V was clipped by 0 bases and J by 6 bases, with 10 bases between them. Per the germline V gene, CDR1 is SGDLS and CDR2 is YYNGEE. The CDR3 totals 13 residues. CDR3 in amino acids: CASSVDTRGEQYF. CDR3 in DNA: TGTGCCAGCAGCGTAGATACGCGGGGCGAGCAGTACTTC.

The chain employs TRBV19 and TRBJ2-7; TRBD2 matches at 10 bases. Germline values: CDR1 LNHDA, CDR2 SQIVND (reference sequence). CDR3 length: 14 amino acids. V shed 4 bases, J shed 4 bases, and the junction held 4 bases outside the gene matches. The CDR3 sequence is CASSNLAGAYEQYF. CDR3 DNA sequence: TGTGCCAGTAGTAATCTAGCGGGAGCGTACGAGCAGTACTTC.

Regarding this clonotype: Sequence at one end of the junction differs from germline and may be a read error. V usage is TRBV6-2 or TRBV6-3 and J usage is TRBJ2-4; 10 positions match TRBD1. This CDR3 is 12 amino acids long. Looked up from germline, CDR1 is MNHEY and CDR2 is SVGEGT. CDR3: CASSYGDRGLFF. The CDR3 DNA sequence: TGTGCCAGCAGTTACGGGGACAGGGGCCTCTTCTTC.

This clonotype showed up many times. The chain combines TRBV29-1 with TRBJ2-1, with D unresolved. Germline-derived CDR1 and CDR2 are SQVTM and ANQGSEA. V was shortened by 1 base and J by 7 bases, with 11 bases between the two germline ends. This CDR3 region has 13 residues. The CDR3 protein is CSVEVPSLNEQFF. The CDR3 DNA is TGCAGCGTTGAAGTACCCTCCCTGAATGAGCAGTTCTTC.

The chain links TRBV30 to TRBJ2-1; 15 bases are shared with TRBD2. This CDR3 comprises 16 residues. CDR1 is GTSNPN, CDR2 SVGIG, per germline (reference sequence). The V segment lost 0 bases and the J segment 9 bases; nucleotides outside the gene matches: 6. The CDR3 spells CAWSVGLAGGGLEQFF. The CDR3 DNA sequence: TGTGCCTGGAGTGTAGGACTAGCGGGAGGGGGTCTTGAGCAGTTCTTC.

The V and J genes are TRBV7-9 and TRBJ2-2; 8 positions match TRBD1. Germline V lookup: CDR1 SEHNR, CDR2 FQNEAQ (reference sequence). Germline trimming cut 4 bases from V and 1 base from J; bases unmatched to any gene: 2. The CDR3 totals 15 residues. The CDR3 loop reads CASSSGQENTGELFF. In nucleotides, the CDR3 is TGTGCCAGCAGCTCGGGACAGGAGAACACCGGGGAGCTGTTTTTT.

CDR3 sequence: CASSQDQGRDIQYF. CDR3 coding DNA: TGCGCCAGCAGCCAAGATCAGGGAAGGGACATTCAGTACTTC. The chain links TRBV4-1 to TRBJ2-4; TRBD1 is a possible D gene (5 bases). Germline assignment: CDR1 MGHRA and CDR2 YSYEKL. There are 14 residues in the CDR3. Trimming cost V 0 bases and J 8 bases, with 11 bases left between them.

The CDR3 DNA reads TGTGCCAGCAGTTACTCGCAGGGGGCTCGGACCGGGGAGCTGTTTTTT. Translation: CASSYSQGARTGELFF. The chain uses TRBV6-2 or TRBV6-3 and TRBJ2-2; TRBD1 agrees at 8 bases. CDR1 and CDR2 from the germline V gene are MNHEY and SVGEGT. Losses at the gene ends were 0 bases for V and 5 bases for J; bases not matched to a gene: 5. This CDR3 region has 16 residues.

This clonotype was seen many times. The chain combines TRBV12-3 or TRBV12-4 with TRBJ2-5; 10 positions match TRBD2. V was pared by 5 bases and J by 5 bases, with 11 bases of the junction left unmatched. The CDR3 extends over 16 amino acids. CDR3 residues: CASSPNSSGRRETQYF. CDR3 bases: TGTGCCAGCAGTCCAAACTCTAGCGGGAGAAGGGAGACCCAGTACTTC.

The chain employs TRBV29-1 and TRBJ1-1, with 12 positions matching TRBD1. This CDR3 spans 15 amino acids. The V gene's germline CDR1 is SQVTM and CDR2 ANQGSEA. J gave up 3 bases and V 4 bases, and 6 bases lay outside the gene matches. The CDR3 nucleotides are TGCAGCGTTGCGGGACAGGGGGCGCCGGACACTGAAGCTTTCTTT. Translated: CSVAGQGAPDTEAFF.

This clonotype was observed many times. This sequence joins TRBV4-3 and TRBJ1-3; D remains unclear. Trimming took off 1 base at V and 2 bases at J, with 9 bases between the two ends. The CDR3 sequence is 15 residues long. Germline CDR1 and CDR2: LGHNA and YSLEER. The CDR3: CASSQVEEAGNTIYF. As DNA, the CDR3 is TGCGCCAGCAGCCAAGTGGAGGAGGCTGGAAACACCATATATTTT.

This clonotype was counted many times. J is TRBJ1-4 and V is TRBV13, with D possibly being TRBD1 (6 bases). The V end was cut by 10 bases, the J end by 5 bases, with 14 bases between. Looked up from germline, CDR1 is PRHDT and CDR2 is FYEKMQ (reference sequence). This CDR3 comprises 13 residues. This chain's CDR3 is CAILDRKNEKLFF. The CDR3 DNA reads TGTGCCATATTGGACAGAAAGAATGAAAAACTGTTTTTT.

About this clonotype itself: Germline is not matched at one junction end, which may reflect a read error. The CDR3 DNA reads TGTGCCAGCAGCTTATCTCTGGGGGAGACCCCGTACTTC. This gives the protein CASSLSLGETPYF. The chain combines TRBV7-2 with TRBJ2-5, with D tentatively TRBD1 or TRBD2 (5 bases each). Germline values: CDR1 SGHTA, CDR2 FQGNSA. The CDR3 contains 13 residues.

A note on this clonotype: The germline gene is not matched at one end of the junction; a read error may be the cause. The gene calls are TRBV6-5 and TRBJ2-1; TRBD2 matches at 7 bases. CDR1 is MNHEY, CDR2 SVGAGI, per germline. The CDR3 contains 19 residues. CDR3 sequence: CASSYDPPRGRAFYNERFF. Written as DNA, the CDR3 is TGTGCCAGCAGTTATGACCCCCCCCGAGGGAGGGCCTTTTACAATGAGCGGTTCTTC.

This clonotype appeared many times. The chain recombines TRBV7-9 with TRBJ1-1; D remains ambiguous. Germline V gives CDR1 SEHNR, CDR2 FQNEAQ (reference sequence). The CDR3 has 13 residues. The V and J ends lost 2 bases and 4 bases respectively, with 8 bases between them. CDR3: CASSLPGATEAFF. In nucleotides, the CDR3 is TGTGCCAGCAGCTTACCGGGAGCCACTGAAGCTTTCTTT.

This clonotype showed up many times. The CDR3 DNA sequence: TGCAGCTTCAGGACAGGGAGCTCCTACAATGAGCAGTTCTTC. The encoded protein is CSFRTGSSYNEQFF. V is TRBV29-1 and J is TRBJ2-1; 8 bases line up with TRBD1. Losses at the gene ends were 8 bases for V and 0 bases for J; bases not matched to a gene: 6. Germline lookup yields CDR1 SQVTM and CDR2 ANQGSEA. This CDR3 has 14 amino acids.

This clonotype has just a few counts. The gene calls are TRBV2 and TRBJ2-1, with TRBD2 identical over 10 bases. V dropped 6 bases and J dropped 0; count of bases not matched to a gene: 11. The CDR3 has 18 amino acids. Germline V CDR1 and CDR2: SNHLY, FYNNEI. Here the CDR3 reads CASSGLAGAGVSYNEQFF. DNA of the CDR3: TGTGCCAGCAGCGGGCTAGCGGGAGCAGGAGTCTCCTACAATGAGCAGTTCTTC.

This clonotype appeared many times. The V gene is TRBV29-1, the J gene TRBJ2-7, with D unclear. Trimming removed 6 bases at V and 2 bases at J, with 8 bases between. The CDR3 runs to 11 residues. CDR1 is SQVTM, CDR2 ANQGSEA, per germline. The CDR3 here is CSVSTTYEQYF. In DNA form, the CDR3 reads TGCAGCGTATCCACGACCTACGAGCAGTACTTC.

Remarks on this clonotype: In this CDR3 the conserved last residue, phenylalanine or tryptophan, is missing, so a read error is likely. The gene calls are TRBV5-4 and TRBJ2-1; 9 positions match TRBD2. The V and J ends lost 2 bases and 5 bases, in that order; junction bases with no gene match: 5. The CDR3 loop spans 15 amino acids. Germline V CDR1 and CDR2: SGHNT, YYREEE (reference sequence). The CDR3 bases are TGTGCCAGCAGCTTCTCTAGCGGGAACCACAATGAGCAGTTCGTC. This codes for CASSFSSGNHNEQFV.

This chain joins TRBV5-1 and TRBJ1-1, with 8 bases lining up with TRBD1. V lost 0 bases and J lost 10; bases outside the gene matches: 5. Germline loops: CDR1 SGHRS, CDR2 YFSETQ. The CDR3 sequence is 13 residues long. The CDR3 DNA reads TGCGCCAGCAGCTTGGCCGGACAGGGCCTAGCTTTCTTT. Amino acids: CASSLAGQGLAFF.

The sample holds many counts of this clonotype. The chain is built from TRBV7-2 and TRBJ2-1; D gene ambiguous. CDR3 size: 14 residues. The V end was cut by 2 bases, the J end by 5 bases, with 10 bases between. Germline V gene lookup returns CDR1 SGHTA and CDR2 FQGNSA. The CDR3 is CASSLSTMDNEQFF. CDR3 nucleotide sequence: TGTGCCAGCAGCTTATCTACTATGGACAATGAGCAGTTCTTC.

On this clonotype: Possible read error: a much larger clone is one base away. This chain connects TRBV10-2 to TRBJ2-7, with D possibly matching TRBD2 (5 bases). V was shortened by 5 bases and J by 3 bases, with 14 bases between the two germline ends. The germline gives CDR1 WSHSY, CDR2 SAAADI. This CDR3 is built from 14 residues. CDR3 protein: CASSRIGNGYEQYF. The CDR3, as DNA: TGCGCCAGCAGTCGGATCGGGAATGGCTACGAGCAGTACTTC.

Many counts were recorded for this clonotype. V is TRBV5-1 and J is TRBJ2-2; D may be TRBD1 or TRBD2 (6 bases each). V lost 0 bases and J 1 base, leaving 13 bases between the germline ends. This CDR3 contains 17 residues. Germline assignment: CDR1 SGHRS and CDR2 YFSETQ. Here the CDR3 DNA reads TGCGCCAGCAGCTTGGCCAATGGGGGGCTGAACACCGGGGAGCTGTTTTTT. Its translation is CASSLANGGLNTGELFF.

This clonotype appeared a few times. The chain carries TRBV7-2 and TRBJ2-7, with 7 positions matching TRBD2. The CDR3 covers 16 residues. Germline CDR1 SGHTA, CDR2 FQGNSA. V lost 2 bases and J lost 2; bases outside the gene matches: 9. In DNA, the CDR3 is TGTGCCAGCAGCTTAAGTTGGGGGGGAGGGGCCTACGAGCAGTACTTC. Its translation: CASSLSWGGGAYEQYF.

This clonotype was seen ten or more times. The chain employs TRBV7-2 and TRBJ2-6, with 8 bases lining up with TRBD2. This CDR3 has 14 amino acids. J gave up 4 bases and V 5 bases, and 1 base lay outside the gene matches. Germline loops: CDR1 SGHTA, CDR2 FQGNSA. The CDR3 is CASSRTSGANVLTF. The CDR3 DNA is TGTGCCAGCAGCCGGACTAGCGGGGCCAACGTCCTGACTTTC.